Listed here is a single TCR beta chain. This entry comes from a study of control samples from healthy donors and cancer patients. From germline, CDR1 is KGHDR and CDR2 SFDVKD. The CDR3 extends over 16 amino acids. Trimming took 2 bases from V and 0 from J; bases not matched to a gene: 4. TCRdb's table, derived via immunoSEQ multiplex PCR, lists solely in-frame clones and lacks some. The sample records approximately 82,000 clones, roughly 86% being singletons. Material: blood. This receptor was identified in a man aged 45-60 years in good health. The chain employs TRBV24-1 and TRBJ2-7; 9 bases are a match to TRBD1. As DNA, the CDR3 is TGTGCCACCAGTGATTCGGGGACAGGGACCTCCTACGAGCAGTACTTC. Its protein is CATSDSGTGTSYEQYF.